A single sample gave rise to the 8 T cell receptor beta chains below, sequenced in a study of blood T cell repertoires in COVID-19. Using immunoSEQ multiplex PCR, the repertoire was profiled, and TCRdb retains in-frame clones only, with some absent. The sample has over 200,000 clones, around four fifths seen once; the top ten hold 15% to 20%. Specimen: peripheral blood. These receptors were collected from a woman older than 75 with active or convalescent COVID-19.

V usage is TRBV29-1 and J usage is TRBJ2-7, with 10 nucleotides matching TRBD1. Germline CDR1 and CDR2: SQVTM and ANQGSEA. J was trimmed by 2 bases and V by 5 bases; bases with no gene match: 9. This CDR3 comprises 15 residues. CDR3 DNA: TGCAGCGTTTTTTATCCGGGACAGGGGACCTACGAGCAGTACTTC. This gives the protein CSVFYPGQGTYEQYF.

The chain couples TRBV5-4 to TRBJ1-1, with TRBD1 identical over 9 bases. CDR3 length: 16 amino acids. The germline CDR1 and CDR2 sequences are SGHNT and YYREEE (reference sequence). The trim removed 4 bases at V and 2 bases at J, leaving 9 bases unmatched. The CDR3, as DNA: TGTGCCAGCAGCCATCCCGGGACAGGGCTTAACACTGAAGCTTTCTTT. Amino acid sequence: CASSHPGTGLNTEAFF.

J is TRBJ2-6 and V is TRBV7-2, with TRBD2 as a possible D gene (5 bases). V was clipped by 1 base and J by 2 bases, with 6 bases between them. The CDR3 has 15 residues. CDR1 is SGHTA, CDR2 FQGNSA, per germline. The CDR3 sequence: CASSLGGAGANVLTF. In DNA form, the CDR3 reads TGTGCCAGCAGCTTAGGGGGAGCTGGGGCCAACGTCCTGACTTTC.

This chain connects TRBV5-1 to TRBJ1-1; D possibly corresponds to TRBD1 (6 bases). Germline loops: CDR1 SGHRS, CDR2 YFSETQ. Trimming pared 3 bases from V and 2 bases from J, leaving 14 bases between. CDR3 size: 15 residues. CDR3 amino acids: CASSSQGRDNTEAFF. The CDR3 DNA sequence: TGCGCCAGCAGCTCCCAGGGGCGCGACAACACTGAAGCTTTCTTT.

The CDR3 DNA reads TGTGCCAGCTCACCAATCTACCGTCGACAAAGAACTAGCACAGATACGCAGTATTTT. It is translated as CASSPIYRRQRTSTDTQYF. The genes are TRBV18 and TRBJ2-3; D gene unclear. Germline V gene sequence: CDR1 KGHSH, CDR2 LQKENI. Trimming cost V 2 bases and J 0 bases, with 21 bases left between them. The CDR3 covers 19 residues.

This chain joins TRBV10-3 and TRBJ1-5, with a possible D match to TRBD1 (6 bases). Deletions cut 7 bases from V and 6 bases from J, with 16 bases between. Germline V gene data show CDR1 as ENHRY and CDR2 as SYGVKD. The CDR3 loop spans 14 amino acids. The CDR3 region is CAINGGGEGQPQHF. CDR3 coding DNA: TGTGCCATCAATGGGGGGGGCGAGGGTCAGCCCCAGCATTTT.

The genes are TRBV6-2 or TRBV6-3 and TRBJ2-5, with 13 nucleotides matching TRBD2. This CDR3 is built from 17 residues. The V gene end was trimmed by 5 bases and the J gene end by 5 bases; junction bases not matched to a gene: 11. Germline V CDR1 and CDR2: MNHEY, SVGEGT. CDR3 sequence: CASSSGTSGVRGETQYF. CDR3 bases: TGTGCCAGCAGTAGCGGGACTAGCGGGGTGAGAGGGGAGACCCAGTACTTC.

This clone showed up just once. CDR3 sequence: CASSLQGVETQYF. The CDR3 DNA is TGTGCCAGCAGTCTACAGGGGGTCGAGACCCAGTACTTC. The chain combines TRBV12-3 or TRBV12-4 with TRBJ2-5, with 8 bases fitting TRBD1. Trimming cost V 5 bases and J 5 bases; bases outside gene matches: 4. The CDR3 covers 13 residues.